Below, 11 T cell receptor beta chains from the same sample are listed, as sequenced in a study of OX40 agonist ivuxolimab in advanced cancers. Libraries were prepared by immunoSEQ multiplex PCR; TCRdb keeps only in-frame clonotypes and omits some of them. The sample lists roughly 90,000 clones; roughly 93% were seen once. The sample in question was CD4+ or CD8+ T cells sorted from blood, obtained in a trial of the OX40 agonist ivuxolimab. The origin of the receptors is an adult with an advanced solid tumor such as melanoma, head and neck, liver or kidney cancer.

The chain is built from TRBV7-7 and TRBJ2-1; the D gene is possibly TRBD2 (5 bases). The CDR3 spans 15 residues. Germline V lookup: CDR1 SSHAT, CDR2 FNYEAQ (reference sequence). Between the trimmed V and J ends, which lost 1 base and 8 bases, there was a span of 15 bases. In nucleotides, the CDR3 is TGTGCCAGCAGCTTAGGACTATACCTACGCTATGAGCAGTTCTTC. Translated: CASSLGLYLRYEQFF. Full variable domain (remainder filled in from reference TRBV7-7 and TRBJ2-1): GAGVSQSPRYKVTKRGQDVTLRCDPISSHATLYWYQQALGQGPEFLTYFNYEAQPDKSGLPSDRFSAERPEGSISTLTIQRTEQRDSAMYRCASSLGLYLRYEQFFGPGTRLTVL.

The J gene is TRBJ2-5, the V gene TRBV7-9, with D possibly TRBD1 on 6 matching bases. The germline V gene has CDR1 SEHNR and CDR2 FQNEAQ (reference sequence). This CDR3 region has 17 residues. The V end was cut by 5 bases, the J end by 5 bases, with 24 bases between. The CDR3 nucleotides read TGTGCCAGCAGCAAGGGGACATCAGGAACAGCCGGGGAGACCCAGTACTTC. It codes for CASSKGTSGTAGETQYF.

This rearrangement joins TRBV7-2 to TRBJ2-7; D tentatively fits TRBD1 or TRBD2 (7 bases each). Germline CDR1 SGHTA, CDR2 FQGNSA. The germline V and J ends were trimmed by 5 bases and 3 bases, with 14 bases remaining between them. The CDR3 contains 14 residues. This chain's CDR3 is CASSGGGQIYEQYF. The CDR3 nucleotides are TGTGCCAGCAGCGGGGGGGGACAGATCTACGAGCAGTACTTC.

The chain joins TRBV4-2 to TRBJ2-2, with D perhaps being TRBD1 or TRBD2 (5 bases each). The CDR3 consists of 16 residues. Deletions cut 4 bases from V and 0 bases from J, with 12 bases between. The germline V gene has CDR1 LGHNA and CDR2 YNFKEQ. CDR3 residues: CASSPRGITNTGELFF. Written as DNA, the CDR3 is TGTGCCAGCAGCCCGAGGGGAATCACGAACACCGGGGAGCTGTTTTTT.

The sample holds one count of this clone. CDR3 sequence: CASSLDGTQEKLFF. The CDR3 nucleotides are TGTGCCAGCAGCTTGGATGGGACACAGGAAAAACTGTTTTTT. The J gene is TRBJ1-4, the V gene TRBV5-4; tentatively, D is TRBD1 (6 bases). The CDR3 is 14 residues long. Trimming left V 0 bases short and J 8 bases short, with 11 bases between. CDR1 and CDR2 (germline): SGHNT, YYREEE (reference sequence). Filled out from reference TRBV5-4 and TRBJ1-4, the complete variable domain reads ETGVTQSPTHLIKTRGQQVTLRCSSQSGHNTVSWYQQALGQGPQFIFQYYREEENGRGNFPPRFSGLQFPNYSSELNVNALELDDSALYLCASSLDGTQEKLFFGSGTQLSVL.

The chain links TRBV28 to TRBJ2-3; D unresolved. V was trimmed by 3 bases and J by 10 bases, leaving 11 bases between them. Germline CDR1 reads MDHEN; CDR2 reads SYDVKM. This CDR3 is 12 amino acids long. The CDR3 DNA reads as TGTGCCAGCAGTTTGCCCCCTCTTGCGCAGTATTTT. Translating it yields CASSLPPLAQYF.

The chain couples TRBV27 to TRBJ1-3, with no clear D. This CDR3 has 14 amino acids. Trimming took 5 bases from V and 1 from J, leaving 9 bases between them. Germline CDR1 reads MNHEY; CDR2 reads SMNVEV (reference sequence). The CDR3 nucleotides are TGTGCCAGCAGTAAGGAGGTTTCTGGAAACACCATATATTTT. Encoded protein: CASSKEVSGNTIYF.

The chain combines TRBV5-5 with TRBJ2-7; 9 bases align to TRBD1. The CDR3 has 13 amino acids. The J segment lost 7 bases and the V segment lost 4 bases, leaving 6 bases of the junction unmatched. Germline V gives CDR1 SGHKS, CDR2 YYEKEE (reference sequence). The CDR3 spells CASSIQGAGEQYF. As DNA, the CDR3 is TGTGCCAGCAGCATACAGGGGGCCGGGGAGCAGTACTTC.

The chain joins TRBV28 to TRBJ1-5; the match to TRBD1 covers 7 bases. This CDR3 contains 15 residues. Germline-derived CDR1 and CDR2 are MDHEN and SYDVKM. Unmatched junction bases numbered 12, after V lost 6 bases and J lost 7 bases. CDR3 in DNA: TGTGCCAGCAGGGGGAGACAGGGAAGTTTCCAGCCCCAGCATTTT. It translates to CASRGRQGSFQPQHF.

The chain uses TRBV19 and TRBJ2-2; D ambiguous. V lost 1 base and J lost 4, with 10 bases in between. This CDR3 region has 15 residues. CDR1 and CDR2 from the germline V gene are LNHDA and SQIVND (reference sequence). CDR3 nucleotides: TGTGCCAGTAGTATAGGGCTAGGTATCACCGGGGAGCTGTTTTTT. It translates to CASSIGLGITGELFF.

CDR3 nucleotide sequence: TGTGCCAGCCAGAAAGCGGGGCGGTCCTACGAGCAGTACTTC. This codes for CASQKAGRSYEQYF. The chain combines TRBV6-5 with TRBJ2-7; TRBD2 aligns across 7 bases. The germline CDR1 and CDR2 sequences are MNHEY and SVGAGI. This CDR3 region has 14 residues. Trimming removed 8 bases from V and 1 base from J; junction bases left unmatched: 8.